A selection of T cell receptor beta chains follows, all from one sample in a study of control samples from healthy donors and cancer patients. Sequenced by immunoSEQ multiplex PCR; TCRdb stores in-frame clones only, minus some. The table has approximately 90,000 clones, 84% seen once. The source material was PBMCs. These receptors came from an older man with lung cancer. Each CDR3 is given with its conserved first and last residue. A D gene is named only where the DNA matches it firmly. Size values are once, few and many counts, or a class for expanded clones, and some rows have none.

v_gene	j_gene	d_gene	len	abundance	CDR3aa	CDR3nt
TRBV7-6	TRBJ2-3	NA	15	NA	CASSLGGLGTDTQYF	TGTGCCAGCAGCTTAGGGGGGCTGGGTACTGATACGCAGTATTTT
TRBV11-2	TRBJ2-7	TRBD1	12	NA	CASSLEQGAQYF	TGTGCCAGCAGCTTAGAGCAGGGGGCGCAATACTTC
TRBV5-5	TRBJ2-7	NA	12	few	CASSIKPGLLYF	TGTGCCAGCTCAATAAAACCGGGACTCCTTTACTTC
TRBV27	TRBJ1-5	NA	14	once	CASSLGGRGQPQHF	TGTGCCAGCAGTTTGGGGGGGAGGGGGCAGCCCCAGCATTTT
TRBV7-6	TRBJ1-1	NA	17	NA	CASFQGGTLVGNTEAFF	TGTGCCAGCTTCCAAGGGGGGACACTCGTTGGGAACACTGAAGCTTTCTTT
TRBV3-1/TRBV3-2	TRBJ1-1	NA	12	NA	CASTRGETEAFF	TGTGCCAGCACCCGAGGAGAGACTGAAGCTTTCTTT
TRBV6-6	TRBJ2-7	TRBD2	16	NA	CASSYSPAGATYEQYF	TGTGCCAGCAGTTACTCGCCAGCGGGGGCGACTTACGAGCAGTACTTC
TRBV19	TRBJ2-6	NA	15	NA	CASSIGGSGANVLTF	TGTGCCAGTAGCATCGGGGGCTCTGGGGCCAACGTCCTGACTTTC
TRBV7-2	TRBJ2-2	TRBD1	16	NA	CASSLVPGGATGELFF	TGTGCCAGCAGCTTAGTCCCAGGGGGCGCGACCGGGGAGCTGTTTTTT
TRBV7-9	TRBJ2-1	NA	14	NA	CASSLAHGRGEQFF	TGTGCCAGCAGCTTAGCGCATGGCAGGGGCGAGCAGTTCTTC
TRBV5-1	TRBJ1-2	NA	14	NA	CASSPGTDNYGYTF	TGCGCCAGCAGCCCCGGGACGGACAACTATGGCTACACCTTC
TRBV6-5	TRBJ1-1	NA	14	NA	CASSRPGPNTEAFF	TGTGCCAGCAGTAGACCAGGACCGAACACTGAAGCTTTCTTT
TRBV5-1	TRBJ1-2	TRBD1	14	NA	CASSITGGAFGYTF	TGCGCCAGCAGCATAACAGGGGGCGCCTTTGGCTACACCTTC
TRBV7-2	TRBJ2-1	TRBD2	17	NA	CASSGGGLAGSYNEQFF	TGTGCCAGCAGCGGGGGGGGACTAGCGGGCTCCTACAATGAGCAGTTCTTC
TRBV5-1	TRBJ1-4	NA	13	NA	CASSSGQAEKLFF	TGCGCCAGCAGCTCCGGACAAGCGGAAAAACTGTTTTTT
TRBV19	TRBJ1-2	TRBD1	15	once	CASSMGRTGVYGYTF	TGTGCCAGTAGTATGGGAAGGACAGGGGTATATGGCTACACCTTC
TRBV19	TRBJ1-2	TRBD1	15	NA	CASSNTGTGTYGYTF	TGTGCCAGTAGTAATACCGGGACAGGGACCTATGGCTACACCTTC
TRBV7-6	TRBJ2-3	TRBD1	13	once	CASSPDRGDTQYF	TGTGCCAGCAGCCCGGACAGGGGAGATACGCAGTATTTT
TRBV6-6	TRBJ1-6	NA	14	NA	CASSYERGNSPLHF	TGTGCCAGCAGTTATGAACGAGGCAATTCACCCCTCCACTTT
TRBV27	TRBJ1-5	NA	13	NA	CASSGRSNQPQHF	TGTGCCAGCAGCGGGCGTAGCAATCAGCCCCAGCATTTT
TRBV28	TRBJ1-5	NA	13	few	CASSFLGAQPQHF	TGTGCCAGCAGTTTCTTGGGGGCTCAGCCCCAGCATTTT
TRBV18	TRBJ1-1	NA	15	NA	CASSPPRDLNTEAFF	TGTGCCAGCTCACCACCGCGGGACCTGAACACTGAAGCTTTCTTT
TRBV7-8	TRBJ2-7	TRBD2	15	NA	CASSLGGGGSREQYF	TGTGCCAGCAGCTTAGGTGGCGGGGGGTCACGCGAGCAGTACTTC
TRBV19	TRBJ1-3	TRBD1	19	NA	CASSISAPVRGQSGNTIYF	TGTGCCAGTAGTATTTCGGCCCCGGTAAGGGGGCAGTCTGGAAACACCATATATTTT
TRBV4-3	TRBJ2-3	NA	19	NA	CASSQGHTTGGQRTDTQYF	TGCGCCAGCAGCCAAGGACATACAACCGGTGGACAGCGCACAGATACGCAGTATTTT
TRBV6-5	TRBJ1-3	NA	11	NA	CASSTDGSLYF	TGTGCCAGCAGCACTGACGGCTCTCTTTATTTT
TRBV5-6	TRBJ2-7	TRBD1	12	NA	CASSPGGREQYF	TGTGCCAGCAGCCCAGGGGGACGCGAGCAGTACTTC
TRBV4-2	TRBJ2-3	NA	16	NA	CASSQADSSSTDTQYF	TGTGCCAGCAGCCAAGCTGACTCATCTAGCACAGATACGCAGTATTTT
TRBV7-3	TRBJ2-1	TRBD2	15	NA	CASSLRGGALSEQFF	TGTGCCAGCAGCTTACGCGGGGGGGCTCTTAGTGAGCAGTTCTTC
TRBV11-3	TRBJ2-7	NA	13	NA	CASSLGRSYEQYF	TGTGCCAGCAGCTTAGGGCGCAGCTACGAGCAGTACTTC
TRBV7-3	TRBJ1-2	NA	14	NA	CASSLTSGSYGYTF	TGTGCCAGCAGCTTAACGTCAGGGTCCTATGGCTACACCTTC
TRBV30	TRBJ1-6	NA	12	NA	CAWSVQKGALHF	TGTGCCTGGAGTGTACAGAAGGGTGCCCTCCACTTT
TRBV24-1	TRBJ1-4	TRBD1	17	once	CATSAGTGDATNEKLFF	TGTGCCACCAGTGCCGGGACAGGGGATGCAACTAATGAAAAACTGTTTTTT
TRBV4-3	TRBJ2-2	TRBD2	16	NA	CASSRDSAGGTGELFF	TGCGCCAGCAGCCGAGATTCTGCGGGGGGGACCGGGGAGCTGTTTTTT
TRBV14	TRBJ2-5	NA	14	NA	CASSLQTAFETQYF	TGTGCCAGCAGCCTTCAGACAGCTTTCGAGACCCAGTACTTC
TRBV11-2	TRBJ2-3	TRBD2	17	NA	CASSLGDGLGDTDTQYF	TGTGCCAGCAGCTTAGGAGATGGACTAGGGGACACAGATACGCAGTATTTT
TRBV19	TRBJ1-2	NA	15	once	CASSIGAANGHGYTF	TGTGCCAGTAGTATTGGGGCCGCGAACGGACATGGCTACACCTTC
TRBV28	TRBJ2-3	TRBD2	15	NA	CASSLGGGGGDTQYF	TGTGCCAGCAGTTTAGGGGGGGGAGGAGGAGATACGCAGTATTTT
TRBV7-9	TRBJ1-2	NA	14	NA	CASSEGRGFYGYTF	TGTGCCAGCAGCGAGGGCAGGGGCTTCTATGGCTACACCTTC
TRBV19	TRBJ2-2	TRBD1	16	NA	CASSNPGQGRTGELFF	TGTGCCAGTAGTAATCCGGGACAGGGGAGAACCGGGGAGCTGTTTTTT
TRBV18	TRBJ2-2	NA	17	NA	CASSPARSSGGTGELFF	TGTGCCAGCTCACCTGCGAGGTCGTCAGGTGGCACCGGGGAGCTGTTTTTT
TRBV6-4	TRBJ2-1	TRBD2	19	NA	CASTPRVASGGTSYNEQFF	TGTGCCAGCACCCCTAGGGTGGCTAGCGGGGGGACCTCCTACAATGAGCAGTTCTTC
TRBV7-9	TRBJ1-1	NA	14	NA	CASSYQGRNTEAFF	TGTGCCAGCAGCTATCAGGGCCGGAACACTGAAGCTTTCTTT
TRBV27	TRBJ2-2	TRBD2	15	NA	CASSPSTSGTGELFF	TGTGCCAGCAGTCCGTCGACTAGCGGTACCGGGGAGCTGTTTTTT
TRBV6-6	TRBJ1-5	TRBD1	15	NA	CASRYDRGEYQPQHF	TGTGCCAGCAGGTACGACAGGGGCGAGTATCAGCCCCAGCATTTT
TRBV6-6	TRBJ1-6	NA	14	NA	CASSRDRFNSPLHF	TGTGCCAGCAGCCGAGACAGATTTAATTCACCCCTCCACTTT
TRBV6-5	TRBJ2-1	NA	11	NA	CASSYGIEQFF	TGTGCCAGCAGTTACGGAATTGAGCAGTTCTTC
TRBV9	TRBJ1-3	NA	19	NA	CASSERDTIWGNSGNTIYF	TGTGCCAGCAGCGAGAGGGACACTATCTGGGGTAACTCTGGAAACACCATATATTTT
TRBV2	TRBJ2-7	TRBD2	15	NA	CASSRTSGGGYEQYF	TGTGCCAGCAGTAGGACTAGCGGGGGGGGTTACGAGCAGTACTTC
TRBV18	TRBJ1-2	NA	16	few	CASSPTVSQGRDGYTF	TGTGCCAGCTCACCCACTGTGTCCCAGGGGCGGGATGGCTACACCTTC
TRBV5-1	TRBJ2-1	TRBD2	17	NA	CASSSGLAGVSYNEQFF	TGCGCCAGCAGCAGCGGGCTAGCGGGGGTCTCCTACAATGAGCAGTTCTTC
TRBV10-2	TRBJ2-2	NA	14	NA	CASSLGGRLGELFF	TGCGCCAGCAGTTTAGGGGGGAGATTAGGGGAGCTGTTTTTT
TRBV7-8	TRBJ2-7	NA	13	NA	CASSFLGGGEQYF	TGTGCCAGCAGCTTCTTAGGAGGTGGGGAGCAGTACTTC
TRBV7-2	TRBJ1-1	TRBD1	15	NA	CASSVDRGRYTEAFF	TGTGCCAGCAGCGTCGACAGGGGACGGTATACTGAAGCTTTCTTT
TRBV5-1	TRBJ2-7	TRBD1	16	NA	CASSLAVGGQAREQYF	TGCGCCAGCAGCTTGGCGGTTGGGGGACAGGCTCGCGAGCAGTACTTC
TRBV6-2/TRBV6-3	TRBJ2-3	NA	17	once	CASSYPVEGGQIGTQYF	TGTGCCAGCAGTTACCCAGTGGAGGGGGGCCAGATCGGTACGCAGTATTTT
TRBV7-8	TRBJ2-7	NA	15	NA	CASSLTGRGPYEQYF	TGTGCCAGCAGCTTAACAGGACGGGGCCCCTACGAGCAGTACTTC